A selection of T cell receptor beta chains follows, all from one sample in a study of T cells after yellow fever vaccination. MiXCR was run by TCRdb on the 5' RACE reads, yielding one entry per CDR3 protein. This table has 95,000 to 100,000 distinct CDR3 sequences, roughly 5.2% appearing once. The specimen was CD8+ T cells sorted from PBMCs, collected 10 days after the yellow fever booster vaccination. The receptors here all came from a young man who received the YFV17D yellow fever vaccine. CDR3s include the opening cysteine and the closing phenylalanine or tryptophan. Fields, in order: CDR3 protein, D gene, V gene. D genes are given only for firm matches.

CASSLGYRSPLHF	.	TRBV6-5
CASSYQAAGELFF	.	TRBV6-5
CASSYDRGQGQETQYF	TRBD1	TRBV7-9
CASSESPQETQYF	.	TRBV2
CSARPNRGLRADTQYF	.	TRBV20-1
CASSQAPNIQYF	.	TRBV3-1
CASSPAVLSENEQYF	.	TRBV5-1
CATSRTRQKSDTQYF	.	TRBV15
CATSRDRDRYYGYTF	TRBD1	TRBV15
CASSQGTPFGSGGIREQFF	TRBD2	TRBV4-3
CASSQRADSTDTQYF	.	TRBV4-1
CASSLVLGQEETQYF	.	TRBV5-1
CSARGQGPSGNTIYF	TRBD1	TRBV20-1
CSVETHGAYTF	.	TRBV29-1
CASSFGGPNQPQHF	.	TRBV7-9
CASSDASGGLDTQYF	.	TRBV9
CASSNRGYYEQYF	TRBD1	TRBV6-1
CSVGPRGEGEQYF	TRBD2	TRBV29-1
CASSPRTGGARETQYF	TRBD2	TRBV7-8
CASSQDTRAYEQYF	.	TRBV4-1
CSVRGFEDTEAFF	.	TRBV20-1
CALEPQGTTYEQYF	.	TRBV30
CASSEDQAYGYTF	.	TRBV2
CASSSTAGTGREKLFF	TRBD1	TRBV7-8
CASSLGQGAWDEQFF	TRBD1	TRBV4-3
CASSLGLLNTEAFF	.	TRBV13
CASSSGTGGKQPQHF	TRBD1	TRBV27
CASTPNHQGYNEQFF	.	TRBV19
CASSQGWGSTDTQYF	.	TRBV4-1
CASGDTGWGEQYF	.	TRBV27
CASSLGTVEAFF	.	TRBV12-3/TRBV12-4
CASTLDGTSGNTIYF	.	TRBV14
CASSQEDGMYSYEQYF	.	TRBV4-3
CASSPPTTGEETQYF	TRBD1	TRBV11-2
CASSYGQRSYEQYF	.	TRBV6-5
CASSSVPEPGDTQYF	.	TRBV7-6
CASRGLAGGQADTQYF	TRBD2	TRBV12-3/TRBV12-4
CASSQESWGETQYF	.	TRBV4-3
CASGRSGGVYEQFF	.	TRBV4-1
CANPPEEAGARLETQYF	.	TRBV27
CASSSGRDGGRSDTQYF	.	TRBV12-3/TRBV12-4
CASSEEGPTGELFF	.	TRBV2
CSVEGLAGGWDEQFF	TRBD2	TRBV29-1
CASSYRGRPGAHSGANVLTF	.	TRBV6-2/TRBV6-3
CASINPRGYGYTF	.	TRBV7-9
CASLDLGGAGETQYF	.	TRBV6-6
CASSYMGGASTDTQYF	.	TRBV6-5
CASSSQDRGVGDTQYF	TRBD1	TRBV5-1
CASSLVGQGNQPQHF	TRBD1	TRBV12-3/TRBV12-4
CASSTGISGSNYGYTF	.	TRBV12-3/TRBV12-4
CASSPSAGSGDEQFF	.	TRBV7-8
CARGLALGTQYF	.	TRBV2
CASSPSDGGETQYF	.	TRBV7-9
CASSQWVIGANVLTF	.	TRBV4-2
CASSQRSTEAFF	.	TRBV6-6
CASSLTVGAYMNTEAFF	.	TRBV9